The rows below give T cell receptor beta chains drawn from one sample of a study of chemoradiotherapy in HPV16-positive cancers. Some clones are missing from TCRdb's copy, which holds only in-frame ones; the method was immunoSEQ multiplex PCR. This table holds 5,000 to 6,500 clones, 78% found once. The specimen was obtained from a patient who underwent chemoradiotherapy. These receptors were obtained from a human donor with HPV-associated anogenital cancer. Each CDR3 is given with its conserved first and last residue. The order of the fields is V gene, D gene, J gene, clone size, CDR3 protein, CDR3 DNA. A D gene is named only where the DNA matches it firmly. Expanded clones are given a class, and other clones once, few, many or no size at all.

>TRBV5-5|.|TRBJ1-1|.
CASSLQLAVGAFF
TGTGCCAGCAGCTTGCAACTAGCGGTTGGAGCTTTCTTT
>TRBV18|.|TRBJ1-1|.
CASSPRFGDSNTEAFF
TGTGCCAGCTCACCACGGTTCGGAGACTCGAACACTGAAGCTTTCTTT
>TRBV15|TRBD1|TRBJ1-2|.
CATSTQDRGYGYTF
TGTGCCACCAGCACCCAGGACAGGGGATATGGCTACACCTTC
>TRBV6-4|.|TRBJ1-6|.
CASSDNRDGNSPLHF
TGTGCCAGCAGTGACAACCGGGATGGCAATTCACCCCTCCACTTT
>TRBV19|.|TRBJ2-1|.
CASSMGSNEQFF
TGTGCCAGTAGTATGGGGTCAAATGAGCAGTTCTTC
>TRBV10-3|TRBD1|TRBJ1-5|.
CAIRAGTGTGQPQHF
TGTGCCATCAGGGCCGGGACAGGGACGGGTCAGCCCCAGCATTTT
>TRBV2|TRBD1|TRBJ1-2|few
CASRILQGPYGYTF
TGTGCCAGCAGGATATTACAGGGGCCCTATGGCTACACCTTC
>TRBV7-3|.|TRBJ2-3|.
CATSMGRKWADTQYF
TGTGCCACCTCTATGGGGCGCAAGTGGGCAGATACGCAGTATTTT
>TRBV4-1|.|TRBJ2-5|.
CASSQEVVWEETQYF
TGCGCCAGCAGCCAAGAGGTGGTTTGGGAGGAGACCCAGTACTTC
>TRBV15|TRBD2|TRBJ2-1|.
CATSRDRGTSGSYNEQFF
TGTGCCACCAGCAGAGATCGGGGGACTAGCGGATCCTACAATGAGCAGTTCTTC
>TRBV4-1|TRBD2|TRBJ2-1|.
CASSLQWASGSSDEQFF
TGCGCCAGCAGCCTCCAATGGGCTAGCGGGAGCTCGGATGAGCAGTTCTTC
>TRBV2|.|TRBJ2-6|once
CASKSGTGANVLTF
TGTGCCAGCAAGTCGGGGACTGGGGCCAACGTCCTGACTTTC
>TRBV6-5|.|TRBJ1-5|.
CASSRGDSNQPQHF
TGTGCCAGCTCCCGCGGGGATAGCAATCAGCCCCAGCATTTT
>TRBV4-2|TRBD2|TRBJ2-3|.
CASSQEGGLAGVWDTQYF
TGTGCCAGCAGCCAAGAAGGTGGTCTAGCGGGAGTATGGGATACGCAGTATTTT
>TRBV6-6|.|TRBJ2-4|.
CASKDAESIQYF
TGTGCCAGCAAAGACGCCGAGAGCATTCAGTACTTC
>TRBV18|.|TRBJ1-4|.
CASSPSPDHNEKLFF
TGTGCCAGCTCACCGTCCCCAGACCATAATGAAAAACTGTTTTTT
>TRBV5-6|.|TRBJ2-5|.
CASSRGQPYQETQYF
TGTGCCAGCAGCCGGGGACAACCGTACCAAGAGACCCAGTACTTC
>TRBV28|TRBD2|TRBJ2-7|few
CASSLRRLAGDEQYF
TGTGCCAGCAGTTTGAGAAGGCTAGCGGGAGACGAGCAGTACTTC
>TRBV10-1|.|TRBJ2-3|.
CASSESATGGTDTQYF
TGCGCCAGCAGTGAGTCGGCAACCGGGGGCACAGATACGCAGTATTTT
>TRBV5-4|.|TRBJ2-1|.
CASSLNPRGRKIGEQFF
TGTGCCAGCAGCTTGAACCCCCGCGGGCGTAAAATAGGTGAGCAGTTCTTC
>TRBV6-7|.|TRBJ1-6|.
CASSYPPLGSSYNSPLHF
TGTGCCAGCAGTTACCCCCCCCTAGGGAGCTCCTATAATTCACCCCTCCACTTT
>TRBV30|.|TRBJ2-3|.
CAWASEFTDTQYF
TGTGCCTGGGCTAGCGAGTTCACAGATACGCAGTATTTT
>TRBV30|TRBD1|TRBJ1-1|.
CAWSPWTGGGIRAFF
TGTGCCTGGAGTCCGTGGACAGGGGGCGGAATAAGGGCTTTCTTT
>TRBV28|TRBD1|TRBJ1-1|.
CASSLAPPDRAGMNTEAFF
TGTGCCAGCAGTTTAGCACCTCCGGACAGGGCGGGGATGAACACTGAAGCTTTCTTT
>TRBV27|TRBD1|TRBJ1-4|.
CASRLQGADEKLFF
TGTGCCAGCAGGCTACAGGGGGCTGATGAAAAACTGTTTTTT
>TRBV2|.|TRBJ2-6|.
CASEQTRGANVLTF
TGTGCCAGCGAACAGACCAGGGGGGCCAACGTCCTGACTTTC
>TRBV29-1|.|TRBJ1-4|.
CSVGARANEKLFF
TGCAGCGTTGGGGCAAGAGCTAATGAAAAACTGTTTTTT
>TRBV10-3|.|TRBJ1-2|.
CAISPDRLYGYTF
TGTGCCATCAGCCCCGACAGGCTCTATGGCTACACCTTC
>TRBV7-2|.|TRBJ2-3|.
CASSLVQDTQYF
TGTGCCAGCAGCTTAGTGCAAGATACGCAGTATTTT
>TRBV11-3|TRBD1|TRBJ2-1|.
CASSNRDRGHEQFF
TGTGCCAGCAGCAACCGGGACAGGGGCCATGAGCAGTTCTTC
>TRBV5-1|.|TRBJ2-1|few
CASSLDGVSSYNEQFF
TGCGCCAGCAGCTTGGATGGAGTCAGCTCCTACAATGAGCAGTTCTTC
>TRBV6-1|TRBD2|TRBJ2-1|.
CASSDRLAGPYNEQFF
TGTGCCAGCAGTGATCGACTAGCGGGACCCTACAATGAGCAGTTCTTC
>TRBV27|.|TRBJ2-5|.
CASSSLGGQETQYF
TGTGCCAGTAGCTCTTTAGGGGGGCAGGAGACCCAGTACTTC
>TRBV9|.|TRBJ2-7|.
CASSVEPSKAYEQYF
TGTGCCAGCAGCGTAGAGCCGAGCAAGGCCTACGAGCAGTACTTC
>TRBV30|.|TRBJ2-1|.
CAWSPLYEQFF
TGTGCCTGGAGTCCATTATATGAGCAGTTCTTC
>TRBV5-1|.|TRBJ2-5|once
CASRQALQETQYF
TGCGCCAGCAGGCAGGCCCTCCAAGAGACCCAGTACTTC
>TRBV9|TRBD2|TRBJ2-5|.
CASSALAGGEETQYF
TGTGCCAGCAGCGCTTTAGCGGGGGGGGAAGAGACCCAGTACTTC
>TRBV6-6|.|TRBJ2-7|.
CASSYPAGSSYEQYF
TGTGCCAGCAGTTACCCGGCGGGTAGCTCCTACGAGCAGTACTTC
>TRBV29-1|TRBD2|TRBJ2-3|few
CSVEDLREDSTDTQYF
TGCAGCGTTGAAGATCTTCGGGAGGACAGCACAGATACGCAGTATTTT
>TRBV29-1|.|TRBJ2-2|.
CSYQGILAGELFF
TGCAGCTATCAGGGTATTTTAGCCGGGGAGCTGTTTTTT
>TRBV27|TRBD2|TRBJ2-7|.
CASSGTSGNYEQYF
TGTGCCAGCAGCGGGACTAGCGGAAATTACGAGCAGTACTTC
>TRBV7-9|TRBD1|TRBJ2-5|.
CASSPQTGPHATQYF
TGTGCCAGCAGCCCCCAGACAGGGCCTCATGCGACCCAGTACTTC
>TRBV27|.|TRBJ2-5|once
CASKSFGGNQETQYF
TGTGCCAGCAAGTCGTTCGGCGGGAATCAGGAGACCCAGTACTTC
>TRBV4-2|.|TRBJ1-5|.
CASSPPGASNQPQHF
TGTGCCAGCAGCCCCCCCGGGGCCTCAAATCAGCCCCAGCATTTT
>TRBV29-1|TRBD2|TRBJ2-3|.
CGGGAGEVPDTQYF
TGCGGCGGGGGAGCGGGAGAAGTCCCAGATACGCAGTATTTT
>TRBV2|TRBD2|TRBJ2-1|.
CAGTRDYYNEQFF
TGTGCCGGAACCCGGGACTACTACAATGAGCAGTTCTTC
>TRBV5-6|TRBD1|TRBJ2-5|.
CASSLDRGATQYF
TGTGCCAGCAGCTTGGACAGGGGAGCGACCCAGTACTTC
>TRBV6-5|TRBD2|TRBJ2-7|.
CASRLAGVNSYEQYF
TGTGCCAGCAGACTAGCGGGGGTGAACTCCTACGAGCAGTACTTC
>TRBV11-2|.|TRBJ1-1|.
CASSLDHGGGTEAFF
TGTGCCAGCAGCTTAGATCACGGAGGAGGAACTGAAGCTTTCTTT
>TRBV6-1|.|TRBJ2-1|.
CASIPGIGSYNEQFF
TGTGCCAGCATTCCGGGGATAGGCTCCTACAATGAGCAGTTCTTC
>TRBV7-9|TRBD2|TRBJ2-5|.
CASGERAGRQYF
TGTGCCAGCGGGGAAAGAGCGGGACGACAGTACTTC
>TRBV14|.|TRBJ2-7|.
CASSQGYEQYF
TGTGCCAGCAGCCAAGGATACGAGCAGTACTTC
>TRBV5-1|.|TRBJ1-1|.
CASSAGLRVETEAFF
TGCGCCAGCAGCGCCGGGCTGAGGGTGGAAACTGAAGCTTTCTTT
>TRBV6-6|.|TRBJ1-2|.
CASSIQDTNYGYTF
TGTGCCAGCAGTATACAGGATACTAACTATGGCTACACCTTC
>TRBV9|TRBD2|TRBJ2-1|.
CASSVAGTTSEQFF
TGTGCCAGCAGCGTAGCTGGGACTACCTCTGAGCAGTTCTTC
>TRBV7-9|.|TRBJ1-4|.
CASSHRSGVLKKLFF
TGTGCCAGCAGCCATCGGAGCGGAGTCCTGAAAAAACTGTTTTTT
>TRBV19|.|TRBJ2-3|.
CASSGVSTDTQYF
TGTGCCAGTAGTGGCGTATCCACAGATACGCAGTATTTT
>TRBV9|TRBD2|TRBJ2-7|.
CASSVTSGGAEQYF
TGTGCCAGCAGCGTGACCAGCGGGGGAGCCGAGCAGTACTTC
>TRBV4-3|.|TRBJ1-2|.
CASSQDLGTIYGYTF
TGCGCCAGCAGCCAAGATCTCGGGACAATCTATGGCTACACCTTC